This TCR beta chain was retrieved from a study of OX40 agonist ivuxolimab in advanced cancers. Study background: Patients received ivuxolimab, an agonistic anti-OX40 (CD134) antibody.

Samples were taken at baseline and on day 1 of cycles 4 and 7. The sample holds one count of this clone. Method: immunoSEQ multiplex PCR; TCRdb's copy keeps in-frame clones and lacks some. This table holds about 62,000 clones, 85% found once. Trimming pared 7 bases from V and 3 bases from J, leaving 6 bases between. The germline V gene encodes CDR1 MNHNY and CDR2 SVGAGI (reference sequence). This CDR3 comprises 12 residues. The chain recombines TRBV6-6 with TRBJ1-4, with D unclear. The receptor's source is an adult with an advanced solid tumor such as melanoma, head and neck, liver or kidney cancer. The sample in question was CD4+ or CD8+ T cells sorted from blood, obtained in a trial of the OX40 agonist ivuxolimab. The CDR3 spells CASKVPNEKLFF. CDR3 sequence (DNA): TGTGCCAGCAAGGTCCCTAATGAAAAACTGTTTTTT.